The 19 T cell receptor beta chains below were found in one sample sequenced in a study of T cells in Graves' hyperthyroidism and ophthalmopathy. From RNA transcripts, TCR beta CDR3 regions were amplified. The HTBI primer set was used in a first-round RT-PCR of the TCR CDR3. A single record per CDR3 protein comes from TCRdb applying MiXCR to the multiplex PCR reads. Among some 720,000 distinct CDR3 sequences listed, roughly 15% were seen once. The sequencing sample was made of blood. These receptors originate from a man aged 18 to 30 with Graves' hyperthyroidism.

The chain recombines TRBV19 with TRBJ2-5; 7 bases match TRBD1. The ends lost 5 bases at V and 2 bases at J; junction bases unmatched: 5. Germline assignment: CDR1 LNHDA and CDR2 SQIVND (reference sequence). CDR3 length equals 14 residues. DNA of the CDR3: TGTGCCAGTAGTCCCCGGGACAGACAAGAGACCCAGTACTTC. Its translation is CASSPRDRQETQYF.

This clonotype was observed many times. The CDR3 DNA is TGTGCCAGCAGATCTAGCGGGAGGCTCGATACGCAGTATTTT. The encoded protein is CASRSSGRLDTQYF. The gene calls are TRBV12-3 or TRBV12-4 and TRBJ2-3, with TRBD2 identical over 11 bases. CDR3 size: 14 residues. The trim removed 6 bases at V and 6 bases at J, leaving 5 bases unmatched.

V gene TRBV4-1 combines with J gene TRBJ2-4, with 7 bases that match TRBD2. CDR1 is MGHRA, CDR2 YSYEKL, per germline. Trimming at V came to 0 bases and at J to 7 bases, leaving 9 bases not matched to a gene. The CDR3 loop spans 16 amino acids. In DNA form, the CDR3 reads TGCGCCAGCAGCCAAGATAGCGGGCTAGGCAGTAACATTCAGTACTTC. It encodes CASSQDSGLGSNIQYF.

The chain uses TRBV10-2 and TRBJ1-2; D might be TRBD1 (5 bases). The CDR3 has 14 amino acids. Germline assignment: CDR1 WSHSY and CDR2 SAAADI. The germline V and J ends were trimmed by 0 bases and 7 bases, with 12 bases remaining between them. In DNA form, the CDR3 reads TGCGCCAGCAGTGAGTCCGGGGACGCTCGTGGCTACACCTTC. Translating gives CASSESGDARGYTF.

This clonotype was counted many times. The genes are TRBV12-3 or TRBV12-4 and TRBJ2-7; D unclear. This CDR3 is 15 amino acids long. The ends were cut back, 6 bases at V and 2 bases at J, with 17 bases in the middle. Written as DNA, the CDR3 is TGTGCCAGCAGCACGCCCGACTCTCCAACCTACGAGCAGTACTTC. Translation: CASSTPDSPTYEQYF.

This sequence joins TRBV28 and TRBJ2-7; possible D gene TRBD2, 7 bases. CDR3 length: 13 amino acids. Trimming took 9 bases from V and 3 from J, leaving 15 bases between them. The germline gives CDR1 MDHEN, CDR2 SYDVKM. CDR3 DNA: TGTGCCAGTTGGGGGGCGGGGGACTACGAGCAGTACTTC. Its translation is CASWGAGDYEQYF.

This clonotype appeared many times. Germline and junction disagree at one end, which may indicate a read error. The V and J genes are TRBV2 and TRBJ2-1; TRBD2 aligns across 10 bases. CDR1 is SNHLY, CDR2 FYNNEI, per germline. This CDR3 is built from 14 residues. The CDR3 region is CASTEAGGGYEQFF. DNA of the CDR3: TGTGCCAGCACTGAAGCGGGAGGGGGATATGAGCAGTTCTTC.

This clonotype was observed a handful of times. The genes are TRBV19 and TRBJ2-1, with TRBD1 matching over 9 bases. Germline trimming cut 8 bases from V and 6 bases from J; bases unmatched to any gene: 5. The CDR3 is made up of 13 amino acids. In germline, CDR1 is LNHDA, CDR2 SQIVND (reference sequence). The CDR3 DNA follows: TGTGCCAGTCGGGACAGGGCCTTCAATGAGCAGTTCTTC. Its protein is CASRDRAFNEQFF.

The chain carries TRBV5-6 and TRBJ1-2; D gene ambiguous. Trimming removed 6 bases from V and 8 bases from J, with 14 bases in between. The germline gives CDR1 SGHDT, CDR2 YYEEEE. This CDR3 comprises 12 residues. CDR3 DNA: TGTGCCAGCACCCGAGACCCGGGAGGCTACACCTTC. It encodes CASTRDPGGYTF.

This clonotype was observed a handful of times. The DNA of the CDR3 is TGTGCCAGCAGTGAAGAGGGCTGGAGAGGAGAAAAACTGTTTTTT. The encoded protein is CASSEEGWRGEKLFF. The chain recombines TRBV2 with TRBJ1-4; unclear D gene. V was shortened by 1 base and J by 8 bases, with 14 bases between the two germline ends. Germline CDR1 is SNHLY and CDR2 is FYNNEI. The CDR3 extends over 15 amino acids.

The table lists this clonotype with a few counts. The DNA of the CDR3 is TGCGCCAGCTCTAGGGGAGGGGGCGAAGAGACCCAGTACTTC. Its protein product is CASSRGGGEETQYF. The chain combines TRBV4-1 with TRBJ2-5; D is perhaps TRBD1 or TRBD2 (7 bases each). The V end was cut by 8 bases, the J end by 3 bases, with 16 bases between. CDR1 and CDR2 (germline): MGHRA, YSYEKL. This CDR3 comprises 14 residues.

This clonotype was observed at least ten times. This chain joins TRBV2 and TRBJ2-7, with D tentatively TRBD2 (6 bases). The V and J ends lost 6 bases and 4 bases respectively, with 19 bases between them. The germline V gene has CDR1 SNHLY and CDR2 FYNNEI. The CDR3 length is 15 residues. CDR3 DNA sequence: TGTGCCAGCAGCGAGAGTCCCTTTGCGGGATACGAGCAGTACTTC. This sequence encodes CASSESPFAGYEQYF.

In its sample, this clonotype was seen many times. The J gene is TRBJ2-1, the V gene TRBV18, with D unclear. This CDR3 has 15 residues. Trimming pared 2 bases from V and 3 bases from J, leaving 11 bases between. CDR1 is KGHSH, CDR2 LQKENI, per germline. CDR3 sequence (DNA): TGTGCCAGCTCACCATCAGCGAAAATCTACAATGAGCAGTTCTTC. This translates into CASSPSAKIYNEQFF. Full variable domain (outside the CDR3, taken from reference TRBV18 and TRBJ2-1): NAGVMQNPRHLVRRRGQEARLRCSPMKGHSHVYWYRQLPEEGLKFMVYLQKENIIDESGMPKERFSAEFPKEGPSILRIQQVVRGDSAAYFCASSPSAKIYNEQFFGPGTRLTVL.

As regards this clonotype: Since a much larger clone is just one base distant, this may be a read error. The CDR3 is CAATDRVRNEQFF. CDR3 nucleotides: TGTGCCGCGACGGACAGGGTCCGCAATGAGCAGTTCTTC. The chain is built from TRBV6-2 or TRBV6-3 and TRBJ2-1; TRBD1 matches at 8 bases. Germline trimming cut 11 bases from V and 6 bases from J; bases unmatched to any gene: 9. This CDR3 has 13 amino acids. CDR1 and CDR2 from the germline V gene are MNHEY and SVGEGT.

This clonotype was observed many times. The rearrangement joins TRBV2 to TRBJ2-3; D is unclear. Germline V gene lookup returns CDR1 SNHLY and CDR2 FYNNEI. The CDR3 runs 16 residues. The V gene lost 2 bases and the J gene lost 0 bases, with 12 bases spanning the gap. The CDR3 spells CASSEQGPGSTDTQYF. The CDR3 coding sequence is TGTGCCAGCAGTGAACAAGGACCCGGGAGCACAGATACGCAGTATTTT.

This clonotype was counted at least ten times. The chain uses TRBV18 and TRBJ2-7; D unresolved. From germline, CDR1 is KGHSH and CDR2 LQKENI. Trimming removed 3 bases from V and 6 bases from J, with 12 bases in between. This CDR3 has 13 residues. As DNA, the CDR3 is TGTGCCAGCTCACCTGCACGCGTGGCCGAGCAGTACTTC. Amino acids: CASSPARVAEQYF.

The chain carries TRBV5-6 and TRBJ1-5; the match to TRBD1 covers 8 bases. Looked up from germline, CDR1 is SGHDT and CDR2 is YYEEEE. The CDR3 covers 17 residues. V was pared by 1 base and J by 0 bases, with 6 bases of the junction left unmatched. The CDR3 loop is CASSLNPGGNSNQPQHF. Written as DNA, the CDR3 is TGTGCCAGCAGCTTGAACCCAGGGGGCAATAGCAATCAGCCCCAGCATTTT. The complete variable domain, with remaining parts taken from reference TRBV5-6 and TRBJ1-5, reads DAGVTQSPTHLIKTRGQQVTLRCSPKSGHDTVSWYQQALGQGPQFIFQYYEEEERQRGNFPDRFSGHQFPNYSSELNVNALLLGDSALYLCASSLNPGGNSNQPQHFGDGTRLSIL.

This rearrangement joins TRBV10-3 to TRBJ2-3, with D possibly TRBD2 on 6 matching bases. The V end lost 9 bases, the J end lost 5 bases, and 18 bases lay between the germline ends. This CDR3 region has 14 residues. Germline CDR1 ENHRY, CDR2 SYGVKD. CDR3 amino acids: CAIRGGNAVDTQYF. The CDR3 nucleotides read TGTGCCATACGAGGCGGGAACGCTGTAGATACGCAGTATTTT.

CDR3 residues: CASSSSGGNSPLHF. The CDR3 region has the DNA TGTGCCAGCAGTTCCTCAGGGGGGAATTCACCCCTCCACTTT. The V call is TRBV27, the J call TRBJ1-6; 7 bases align to TRBD1. Trimming cost V 4 bases and J 7 bases; bases outside gene matches: 4. Germline CDR1 MNHEY, CDR2 SMNVEV (reference sequence). This CDR3 is 14 amino acids long.